One sample yielded the 32 T cell receptor beta chains listed below, sequenced in a study of T cell responses to AZD1222 COVID-19 vaccine. The data were produced by immunoSEQ multiplex PCR, yet TCRdb's version contains in-frame clones alone and is incomplete. The sample records under 150,000 clones, approximately 85% being singletons. Sequences were derived from peripheral blood, sampled on day 0 of MenACWY control vaccination. The receptor source for this set is an adult in good health.

The genes are TRBV24-1 and TRBJ2-7; 11 positions match TRBD2. There are 15 residues in the CDR3. With 4 bases clipped from V and 6 bases from J, the junction kept 7 bases outside the gene matches. Germline V CDR1 and CDR2: KGHDR, SFDVKD. CDR3 nucleotide sequence: TGTGCCACCAGTGAAGCACTAGCGGGAGAGCCCGAGCAGTACTTC. Translated, it gives CATSEALAGEPEQYF.

A single count supports this clone. V is TRBV6-5 and J is TRBJ1-6; 10 nucleotides match TRBD1. With V trimmed by 0 bases and J by 7 bases, 3 bases remained unmatched. In germline, CDR1 is MNHEY, CDR2 SVGAGI. This CDR3 has 16 amino acids. The CDR3 DNA sequence: TGTGCCAGCAGTTACTCGGGACAGGGGATCAATTCACCCCTCCACTTT. As protein: CASSYSGQGINSPLHF.

The chain joins TRBV2 to TRBJ2-3; the D gene is possibly TRBD1 (5 bases). Germline V gene data show CDR1 as SNHLY and CDR2 as FYNNEI. This CDR3 is 15 amino acids long. V was cut by 6 bases and J by 1 base, with 14 bases left in between. Here the CDR3 DNA reads TGTGCCAGCAGGTCTCTGGGGCAGCGCACAGATACGCAGTATTTT. Translation gives CASRSLGQRTDTQYF. Complete variable domain (other parts from reference TRBV2 and TRBJ2-3): EPEVTQTPSHQVTQMGQEVILRCVPISNHLYFYWYRQILGQKVEFLVSFYNNEISEKSEIFDDQFSVERPDGSNFTLKIRSTKLEDSAMYFCASRSLGQRTDTQYFGPGTRLTVL.

The CDR3 coding sequence is TGTGCCAGCTCCCCTGCAGGGGAAAGCTATGGCTACACCTTC. Amino acids: CASSPAGESYGYTF. J is TRBJ1-2 and V is TRBV18, with TRBD1 as a possible D gene (6 bases). Germline assignment: CDR1 KGHSH and CDR2 LQKENI. The CDR3 sequence is 14 residues long. Trimming took 6 bases from V and 4 from J, leaving 15 bases between them.

The chain joins TRBV25-1 to TRBJ2-5, with a tentative D call TRBD2 (5 bases). Deletions cut 2 bases from V and 0 bases from J, with 16 bases between. The CDR3 runs 17 residues. CDR1 MGHDK and CDR2 SYGVNS come from the germline V gene. The CDR3 here is CASSEGGRPVYQETQYF. The DNA for the CDR3 is TGTGCCAGCAGTGAAGGAGGAAGGCCAGTGTACCAAGAGACCCAGTACTTC.

The V gene is TRBV6-4, the J gene TRBJ2-3, with 9 nucleotides matching TRBD2. Germline V gene lookup returns CDR1 MRHNA and CDR2 SNTAGT. This CDR3 has 14 residues. Germline trimming cut 6 bases from V and 3 bases from J; bases unmatched to any gene: 4. The CDR3 DNA is TGTGCCAGCAGGGCGGGGGGGCCTACAGATACGCAGTATTTT. Translating gives CASRAGGPTDTQYF.

The chain employs TRBV2 and TRBJ1-4, with 8 nucleotides matching TRBD1. This CDR3 comprises 14 residues. The V and J ends lost 6 bases and 5 bases, in that order; junction bases with no gene match: 5. Germline V gives CDR1 SNHLY, CDR2 FYNNEI. CDR3 in amino acids: CASRVQGANEKLFF. CDR3 in DNA: TGTGCCAGCAGGGTTCAGGGGGCGAATGAAAAACTGTTTTTT.

The chain links TRBV7-2 to TRBJ1-4; 7 nucleotides line up with TRBD1. The length of the CDR3 is 14 residues. Germline V gene lookup returns CDR1 SGHTA and CDR2 FQGNSA. After removal of 5 bases from V and 3 bases from J, the junction contained 3 bases not matched to a gene. Written as DNA, the CDR3 is TGTGCCAGCAGCCAGGGGGGGGCTAATGAAAAACTGTTTTTT. Translated, it gives CASSQGGANEKLFF. Filled out from reference TRBV7-2 and TRBJ1-4, the complete variable domain reads GAGVSQSPSNKVTEKGKDVELRCDPISGHTALYWYRQSLGQGLEFLIYFQGNSAPDKSGLPSDRFSAERTGGSVSTLTIQRTQQEDSAVYLCASSQGGANEKLFFGSGTQLSVL.

V and J are TRBV28 and TRBJ1-2, with 9 positions matching TRBD1. Germline assignment: CDR1 MDHEN and CDR2 SYDVKM. With V trimmed by 6 bases and J by 4 bases, 6 bases remained unmatched. This CDR3 spans 14 amino acids. As DNA, the CDR3 is TGTGCCAGCAGCCCCGGGACAGGGCCCTATGGCTACACCTTC. It specifies CASSPGTGPYGYTF.

This sequence joins TRBV18 and TRBJ1-5, with D perhaps TRBD1 (6 bases). CDR3 size: 13 residues. V was clipped by 6 bases and J by 5 bases, with 11 bases between them. From germline, CDR1 is KGHSH and CDR2 LQKENI. CDR3 DNA sequence: TGTGCCAGCTCCGGACAGTCCGATCAGCCCCAGCATTTT. Residues: CASSGQSDQPQHF.

This clone was counted between two and nine times. CDR3 in DNA: TGCAGTGCTAGTCGGGGGGGTACTGAAGCTTTCTTT. Its protein is CSASRGGTEAFF. This rearrangement joins TRBV20-1 to TRBJ1-1; D is possibly TRBD1 (5 bases). The length of the CDR3 is 12 residues. The V gene's germline CDR1 is DFQATT and CDR2 SNEGSKA (reference sequence). The germline V and J ends were trimmed by 3 bases and 5 bases, with 10 bases remaining between them.

The chain combines TRBV19 with TRBJ1-1, with 8 nucleotides matching TRBD1. V lost 3 bases to trimming and J lost 7 bases; unmatched junction nucleotides: 7. Germline V gives CDR1 LNHDA, CDR2 SQIVND (reference sequence). This CDR3 region has 14 residues. The CDR3 spells CASSMADRALEAFF. The DNA for the CDR3 is TGTGCCAGTAGTATGGCGGACAGGGCGCTTGAAGCTTTCTTT.

The V call is TRBV3-1 (or the pseudogene TRBV3-2), the J call TRBJ2-7; 8 nucleotides agree with TRBD1. Germline values: CDR1 LGHDT, CDR2 YNNKEL (reference sequence). Trimming cost V 1 base and J 5 bases; bases outside gene matches: 19. The CDR3 has 19 amino acids. CDR3 in amino acids: CASSQVHRDRRYVPHEQYF. For the CDR3, the DNA is TGTGCCAGCAGCCAAGTACACCGGGACAGGCGCTACGTACCCCACGAGCAGTACTTC.

The V and J genes are TRBV6-2 or TRBV6-3 and TRBJ1-4, with a tentative D call TRBD1 (5 bases). The CDR3 has 12 residues. V was clipped by 4 bases and J by 8 bases, with 8 bases between them. From germline, CDR1 is MNHEY and CDR2 SVGEGT. The CDR3 nucleotides read TGTGCCAGCAGTTCGGGGGGAGAAAAACTGTTTTTT. This gives the protein CASSSGGEKLFF.

The gene calls are TRBV5-4 and TRBJ1-2, with TRBD1 matching 8 bases. Trimming cost V 2 bases and J 8 bases; bases outside gene matches: 11. Germline values: CDR1 SGHNT, CDR2 YYREEE (reference sequence). The CDR3 covers 15 residues. DNA of the CDR3: TGTGCCAGCAGCTTAGACAGGGGACTTTACGGGGGCTACACCTTC. It is translated as CASSLDRGLYGGYTF.

This rearrangement joins TRBV30 to TRBJ1-2; D gene unclear. V lost 0 bases, J lost 6 bases, and 17 bases lay in between. CDR3 length: 15 amino acids. The germline V gene has CDR1 GTSNPN and CDR2 SVGIG (reference sequence). The CDR3, as DNA: TGTGCCTGGAGTGTAATCCTGTCCGCCACGGATGGCTACACCTTC. Translated, it gives CAWSVILSATDGYTF.

This chain uses TRBV5-6 with TRBJ2-5; tentatively, D is TRBD2 (5 bases). Between the trimmed V and J ends, which lost 0 bases and 1 base, there was a span of 16 bases. The germline V gene encodes CDR1 SGHDT and CDR2 YYEEEE. The CDR3 covers 17 residues. CDR3: CASSLEFRGRTQETQYF. In nucleotides, the CDR3 is TGTGCCAGCAGCTTGGAATTCCGCGGGCGGACCCAAGAGACCCAGTACTTC.

This clone came up a few times. The chain links TRBV6-5 to TRBJ2-1; TRBD2 matches 12 bases. The CDR3 contains 14 residues. V was pared by 6 bases and J by 3 bases, with 0 bases of the junction left unmatched. Germline CDR1 and CDR2: MNHEY and SVGAGI. DNA of the CDR3: TGTGCCAGCAGGACTAGCGGGGGCTACAATGAGCAGTTCTTC. Protein product: CASRTSGGYNEQFF.

V and J are TRBV15 and TRBJ1-4; unclear D gene. Germline CDR1 is LNHNV and CDR2 is YYDKDF (reference sequence). The V and J ends lost 1 base and 1 base respectively, with 10 bases between them. The CDR3 runs to 16 residues. CDR3 in amino acids: CATSRAVSETNEKLFF. CDR3 nucleotide sequence: TGTGCCACCAGCAGAGCCGTGAGCGAAACTAATGAAAAACTGTTTTTT. Based on the CDR3 plus reference TRBV15 and TRBJ1-4, the full variable domain is DAMVIQNPRYQVTQFGKPVTLSCSQTLNHNVMYWYQQKSSQAPKLLFHYYDKDFNNEADTPDNFQSRRPNTSFCFLDIRSPGLGDTAMYLCATSRAVSETNEKLFFGSGTQLSVL.

This clone was recorded a few times. The chain couples TRBV6-6 to TRBJ2-7; 7 nucleotides agree with TRBD1. The CDR3 runs 13 residues. Germline V lookup: CDR1 MNHNY, CDR2 SVGAGI (reference sequence). After removal of 2 bases from V and 3 bases from J, the junction contained 1 base not matched to a gene. CDR3 bases: TGTGCCAGCAGTTACCGGGACAGCTACGAGCAGTACTTC. Translation: CASSYRDSYEQYF.

V and J are TRBV20-1 and TRBJ1-5; D is possibly TRBD1 (5 bases). This CDR3 region has 11 residues. V was pared by 6 bases and J by 4 bases, with 7 bases between. The germline V gene has CDR1 DFQATT and CDR2 SNEGSKA (reference sequence). DNA for the CDR3: TGCAGTGCGGCAGGGAATCAGCCCCAGCATTTT. This encodes CSAAGNQPQHF.

The V gene is TRBV6-2 or TRBV6-3, the J gene TRBJ2-7; 12 bases are a match to TRBD1. The V segment lost 5 bases and the J segment 4 bases; nucleotides outside the gene matches: 6. From germline, CDR1 is MNHEY and CDR2 SVGEGT. CDR3 length equals 15 residues. CDR3 DNA: TGTGCCAGCAGTCAACCGGGACAGGGGGCTTACGAGCAGTACTTC. Residues: CASSQPGQGAYEQYF.

CDR3 loop: CASSPGVPLTYEQYF. CDR3 coding DNA: TGTGCCAGCTCACCCGGAGTACCTTTAACCTACGAGCAGTACTTC. This sequence joins TRBV18 and TRBJ2-7; D is undetermined. This CDR3 comprises 15 residues. The germline V gene has CDR1 KGHSH and CDR2 LQKENI. The germline V and J ends were trimmed by 3 bases and 2 bases, with 14 bases remaining between them.

The chain recombines TRBV6-2 or TRBV6-3 with TRBJ2-5; a possible D gene is TRBD2 (6 bases). This CDR3 is built from 11 residues. Trimming removed 0 bases at V and 13 bases at J, with 9 bases between. CDR1 and CDR2 (germline): MNHEY, SVGEGT. CDR3: CASSYSGLLYF. CDR3 DNA sequence: TGTGCCAGCAGTTACTCCGGACTACTGTACTTC.

This clone was recorded only once. The rearrangement links TRBV7-8 to TRBJ2-5, with D perhaps TRBD2 (6 bases). V dropped 1 base and J dropped 5 bases, with 14 bases sitting between them. This CDR3 is 15 amino acids long. Germline values: CDR1 SGHVS, CDR2 FQNEAQ. The CDR3 is CASSLGGTFRETQYF. CDR3 coding DNA: TGTGCCAGCAGCTTAGGGGGGACTTTCCGGGAGACCCAGTACTTC.

There are a few counts of this clone. For the CDR3, the DNA is TGCGCCAGCAGCCAAGATGGGTTGACTATAGGCGGGGAGCTGTTTTTT. Translating gives CASSQDGLTIGGELFF. This chain uses TRBV4-3 with TRBJ2-2; maybe TRBD2 (5 bases). The CDR3 runs 16 residues. The germline V and J ends were trimmed by 0 bases and 7 bases, with 15 bases remaining between them. CDR1 LGHNA and CDR2 YSLEER come from the germline V gene.

The J gene is TRBJ1-2, the V gene TRBV5-4; 7 bases line up with TRBD1. The trim removed 0 bases at V and 4 bases at J, leaving 6 bases unmatched. Per the germline V gene, CDR1 is SGHNT and CDR2 is YYREEE (reference sequence). The CDR3 loop spans 15 amino acids. CDR3 region: CASSLAPGGGYGYTF. CDR3 sequence (DNA): TGTGCCAGCAGCTTGGCCCCAGGGGGAGGCTATGGCTACACCTTC.

The genes are TRBV28 and TRBJ2-3, with TRBD2 as a possible D gene (5 bases). There are 13 residues in the CDR3. Germline V gene data show CDR1 as MDHEN and CDR2 as SYDVKM. V shed 4 bases and J shed 1 base, with 6 bases lying between them. The CDR3 region is CASSSRGTDTQYF. The CDR3 DNA reads as TGTGCCAGCAGTTCGCGGGGCACAGATACGCAGTATTTT.

This clone came up once. Other DNA sequences of this sample code for an identical CDR3. The chain joins TRBV6-5 to TRBJ1-4; D is unresolved. There are 15 residues in the CDR3. V was trimmed by 0 bases and J by 2 bases, leaving 7 bases between them. The germline CDR1 and CDR2 sequences are MNHEY and SVGAGI. The DNA of the CDR3 is TGTGCCAGCAGTTACTCGACGGGGACTAATGAAAAACTGTTTTTT. This sequence encodes CASSYSTGTNEKLFF.

The chain has TRBV21-1 and TRBJ1-4; the table's TRBD1 call for D was not verified on the DNA. TRBV21-1 is a listed pseudogene. The CDR3 loop spans 17 amino acids. The CDR3 loop is CASSTLDRVWTNEKLFF. CDR3 DNA: TGTGCCAGCAGCACCCTAGACAGGGTTTGGACTAATGAAAAACTGTTTTTT.

This chain uses TRBV18 with TRBJ2-6; 9 bases fit TRBD1. Germline V lookup: CDR1 KGHSH, CDR2 LQKENI. The CDR3 has 18 amino acids. V trimming: 3 bases; J trimming: 1 base; junction bases outside the gene matches: 7. The CDR3 region has the DNA TGTGCCAGCTCACCCAGGACAGGGGCCTTATCTGGGGCCAACGTCCTGACTTTC. This sequence encodes CASSPRTGALSGANVLTF.

The chain joins TRBV28 to TRBJ1-1, with a tentative D call TRBD1 (5 bases). V was pared by 2 bases and J by 10 bases, with 14 bases between. The CDR3 covers 13 residues. Germline values: CDR1 MDHEN, CDR2 SYDVKM. The CDR3 nucleotides are TGTGCCAGCAGTTTAGGAGGGGTAGGTGGAGCTTTCTTT. Residues: CASSLGGVGGAFF.